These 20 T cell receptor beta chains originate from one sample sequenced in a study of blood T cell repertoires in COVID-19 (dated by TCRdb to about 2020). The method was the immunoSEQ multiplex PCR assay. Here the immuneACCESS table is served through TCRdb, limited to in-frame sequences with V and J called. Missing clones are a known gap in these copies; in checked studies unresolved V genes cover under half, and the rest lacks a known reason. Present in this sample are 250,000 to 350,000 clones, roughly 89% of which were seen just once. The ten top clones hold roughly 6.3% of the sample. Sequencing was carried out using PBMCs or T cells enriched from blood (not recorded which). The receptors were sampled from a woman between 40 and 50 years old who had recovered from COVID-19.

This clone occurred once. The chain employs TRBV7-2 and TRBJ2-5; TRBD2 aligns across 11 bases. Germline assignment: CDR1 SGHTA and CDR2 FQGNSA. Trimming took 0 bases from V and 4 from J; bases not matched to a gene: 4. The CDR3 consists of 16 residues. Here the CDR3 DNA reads TGTGCCAGCAGCTTAGCGCAACTAGCGGGAGTAGAGACCCAGTACTTC. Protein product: CASSLAQLAGVETQYF.

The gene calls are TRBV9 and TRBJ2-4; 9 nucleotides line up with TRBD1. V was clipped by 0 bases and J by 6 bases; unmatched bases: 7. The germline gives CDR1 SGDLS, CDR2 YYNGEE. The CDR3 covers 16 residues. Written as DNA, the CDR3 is TGTGCCAGCAGCGTAGGTTCGGGGGGACAGGGAAACATTCAGTACTTC. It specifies CASSVGSGGQGNIQYF.

This CDR3 reads CASQSQGVTEAFF. The CDR3, as DNA: TGTGCCAGCCAATCACAGGGTGTCACTGAAGCTTTCTTT. The J gene is TRBJ1-1, the V gene TRBV12-3 or TRBV12-4; a possible D gene is TRBD1 (6 bases). CDR3 length: 13 amino acids. V lost 8 bases and J lost 4, with 14 bases in between.

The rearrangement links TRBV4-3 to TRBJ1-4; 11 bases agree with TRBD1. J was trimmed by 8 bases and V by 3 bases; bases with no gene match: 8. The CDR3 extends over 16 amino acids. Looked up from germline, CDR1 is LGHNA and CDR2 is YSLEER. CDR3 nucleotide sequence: TGCGCCAGCAGCCACCCCCGGACAGGGGGCCGGGAAAAACTGTTTTTT. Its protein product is CASSHPRTGGREKLFF.

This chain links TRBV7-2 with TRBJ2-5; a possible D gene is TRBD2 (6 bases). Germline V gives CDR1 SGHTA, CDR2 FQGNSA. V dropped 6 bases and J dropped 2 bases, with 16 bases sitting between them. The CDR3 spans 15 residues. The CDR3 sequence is CASSSGLIKQETQYF. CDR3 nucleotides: TGTGCCAGCAGTTCGGGACTCATAAAGCAAGAGACCCAGTACTTC.

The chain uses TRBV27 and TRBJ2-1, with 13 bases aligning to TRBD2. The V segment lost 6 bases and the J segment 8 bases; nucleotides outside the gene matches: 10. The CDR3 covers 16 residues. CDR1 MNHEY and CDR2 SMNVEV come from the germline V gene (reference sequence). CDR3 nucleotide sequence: TGTGCCAGCAGCCGAACCGGGACTAGCGGGAACCATGAGCAGTTCTTC. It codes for CASSRTGTSGNHEQFF.

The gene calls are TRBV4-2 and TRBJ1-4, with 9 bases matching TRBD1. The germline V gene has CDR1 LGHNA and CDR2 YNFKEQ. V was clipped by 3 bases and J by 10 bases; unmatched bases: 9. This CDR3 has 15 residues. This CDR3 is CASSHLGETGGKLFF. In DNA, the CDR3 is TGTGCCAGCAGCCACCTAGGGGAGACAGGGGGAAAACTGTTTTTT.

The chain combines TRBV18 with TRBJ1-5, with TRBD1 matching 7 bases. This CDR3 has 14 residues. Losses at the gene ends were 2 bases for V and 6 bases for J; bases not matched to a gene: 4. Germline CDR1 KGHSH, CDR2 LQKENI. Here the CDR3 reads CASSPIQGSQPQHF. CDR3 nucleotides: TGTGCCAGCTCACCAATACAGGGGTCTCAGCCCCAGCATTTT. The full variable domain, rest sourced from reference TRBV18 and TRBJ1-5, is NAGVMQNPRHLVRRRGQEARLRCSPMKGHSHVYWYRQLPEEGLKFMVYLQKENIIDESGMPKERFSAEFPKEGPSILRIQQVVRGDSAAYFCASSPIQGSQPQHFGDGTRLSIL.

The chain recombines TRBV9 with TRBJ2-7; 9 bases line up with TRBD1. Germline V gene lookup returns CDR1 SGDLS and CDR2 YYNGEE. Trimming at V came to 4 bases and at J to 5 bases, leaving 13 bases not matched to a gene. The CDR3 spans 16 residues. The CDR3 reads CASSLHPTGTGHEQYF. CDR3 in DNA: TGTGCCAGCAGCCTCCACCCCACCGGGACAGGGCACGAGCAGTACTTC.

As DNA, the CDR3 is TGTGCCAGCAGCGCAGAACCTATAGCGGGAGGCCTCTCCTACGAGCAGTACTTC. Its translation is CASSAEPIAGGLSYEQYF. The rearrangement uses TRBV7-2 and TRBJ2-7, with 10 bases that match TRBD2. This CDR3 is built from 18 residues. Trimming cost V 5 bases and J 0 bases; bases outside gene matches: 13. Per the germline V gene, CDR1 is SGHTA and CDR2 is FQGNSA.

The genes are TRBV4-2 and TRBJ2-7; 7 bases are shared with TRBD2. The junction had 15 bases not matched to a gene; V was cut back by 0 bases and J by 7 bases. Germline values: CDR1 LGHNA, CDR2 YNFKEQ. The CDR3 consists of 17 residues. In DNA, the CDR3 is TGTGCCAGCAGCCAAGACCCCGCGGGACTAACTTCCTGTGAGCAGTACTTC. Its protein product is CASSQDPAGLTSCEQYF.

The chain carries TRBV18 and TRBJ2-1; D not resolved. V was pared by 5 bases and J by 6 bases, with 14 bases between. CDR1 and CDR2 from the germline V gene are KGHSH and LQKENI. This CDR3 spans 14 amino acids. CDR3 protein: CASSTLQDPNEQFF. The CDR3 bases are TGTGCCAGCTCAACACTCCAGGATCCCAATGAGCAGTTCTTC. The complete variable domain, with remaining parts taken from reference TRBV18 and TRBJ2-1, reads NAGVMQNPRHLVRRRGQEARLRCSPMKGHSHVYWYRQLPEEGLKFMVYLQKENIIDESGMPKERFSAEFPKEGPSILRIQQVVRGDSAAYFCASSTLQDPNEQFFGPGTRLTVL.

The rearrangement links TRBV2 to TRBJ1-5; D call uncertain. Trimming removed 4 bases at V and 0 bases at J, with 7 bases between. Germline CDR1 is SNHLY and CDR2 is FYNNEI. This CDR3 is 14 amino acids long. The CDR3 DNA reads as TGTGCCAGCAGTGTTCGAGCTAGCAATCAGCCCCAGCATTTT. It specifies CASSVRASNQPQHF.

The CDR3 loop reads CASSSSTVNYGYTF. Written as DNA, the CDR3 is TGCGCCAGCAGCTCGTCGACAGTTAACTATGGCTACACCTTC. The chain recombines TRBV5-1 with TRBJ1-2; D is perhaps TRBD1 (5 bases). Germline V lookup: CDR1 SGHRS, CDR2 YFSETQ. This CDR3 contains 14 residues. Trimming left V 3 bases short and J 1 base short, with 10 bases between.

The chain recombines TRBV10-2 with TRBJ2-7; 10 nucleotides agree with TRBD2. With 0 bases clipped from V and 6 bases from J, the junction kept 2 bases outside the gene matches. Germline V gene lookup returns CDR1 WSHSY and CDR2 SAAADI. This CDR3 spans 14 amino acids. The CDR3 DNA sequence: TGCGCCAGCAGTGAGTCGAAGCGGGAGGGCGAGCAGTACTTC. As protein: CASSESKREGEQYF.

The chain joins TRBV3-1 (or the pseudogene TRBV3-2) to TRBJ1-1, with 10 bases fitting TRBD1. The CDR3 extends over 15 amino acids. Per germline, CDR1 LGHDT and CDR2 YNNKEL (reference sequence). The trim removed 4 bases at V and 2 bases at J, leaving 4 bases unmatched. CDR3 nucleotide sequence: TGTGCCAGCAGCCCCCGGGACAGGGGCAACACTGAAGCTTTCTTT. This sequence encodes CASSPRDRGNTEAFF.

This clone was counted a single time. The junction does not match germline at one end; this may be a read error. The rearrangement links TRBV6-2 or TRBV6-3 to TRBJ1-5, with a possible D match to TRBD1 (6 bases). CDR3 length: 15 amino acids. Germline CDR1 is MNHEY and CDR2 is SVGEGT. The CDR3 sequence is CASSNGQPGNRPQHF. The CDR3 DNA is TGTGCCAGCAGCAACGGACAGCCCGGCAATCGGCCCCAGCATTTT.

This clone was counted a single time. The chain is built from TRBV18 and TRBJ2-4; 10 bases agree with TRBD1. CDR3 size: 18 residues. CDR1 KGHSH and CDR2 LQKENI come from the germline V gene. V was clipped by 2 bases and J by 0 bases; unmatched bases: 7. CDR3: CASSPGDRGVIAKNIQYF. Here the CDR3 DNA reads TGTGCCAGCTCACCAGGGGACAGGGGAGTTATAGCCAAAAACATTCAGTACTTC.

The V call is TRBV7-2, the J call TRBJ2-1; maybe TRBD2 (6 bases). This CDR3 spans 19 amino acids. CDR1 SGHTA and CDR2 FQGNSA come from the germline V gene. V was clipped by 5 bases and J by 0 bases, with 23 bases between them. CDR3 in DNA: TGTGCCAGCAGCCGGAGGGAGTCTGGTCCTGAAGGCTCCTACAATGAGCAGTTCTTC. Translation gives CASSRRESGPEGSYNEQFF. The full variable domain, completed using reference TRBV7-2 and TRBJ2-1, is GAGVSQSPSNKVTEKGKDVELRCDPISGHTALYWYRQSLGQGLEFLIYFQGNSAPDKSGLPSDRFSAERTGGSVSTLTIQRTQQEDSAVYLCASSRRESGPEGSYNEQFFGPGTRLTVL.

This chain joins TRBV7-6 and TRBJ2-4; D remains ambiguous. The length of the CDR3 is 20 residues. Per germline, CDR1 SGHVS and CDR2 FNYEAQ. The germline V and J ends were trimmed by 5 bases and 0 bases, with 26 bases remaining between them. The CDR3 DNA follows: TGTGCCAGCAGCCCCAGGTGGTGTCATCCATTAAAGTTAGCCAAAAACATTCAGTACTTC. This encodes CASSPRWCHPLKLAKNIQYF. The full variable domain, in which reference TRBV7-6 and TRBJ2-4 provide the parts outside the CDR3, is GAGVSQSPRYKVTKRGQDVALRCDPISGHVSLYWYRQALGQGPEFLTYFNYEAQQDKSGLPNDRFSAERPEGSISTLTIQRTEQRDSAMYRCASSPRWCHPLKLAKNIQYFGAGTRLSVL.